Described below is a single T cell receptor beta chain sequence and its context. Its cognate antigen is unknown. This record comes from a study of T cell responses to AZD1222 COVID-19 vaccine. Study observations and caveats: The donors showed a predominance of white British ancestry and of females, with possible underestimation of clonal diversity.

Germline CDR1 and CDR2: KGHSH and LQKENI. V shed 3 bases and J shed 1 base, with 12 bases lying between them. The CDR3 runs to 15 residues. Repertoires were generated with immunoSEQ multiplex PCR, while TCRdb's copy carries only in-frame clones and drops some. The profile shows 130,000 to 150,000 clones, approximately 89% of them singletons. Here the sequenced sample was peripheral blood, taken on day 0 of AZD1222 vaccination. The chain recombines TRBV18 with TRBJ1-1, with D unclear. This clonotype was obtained from an adult in good health. CDR3 sequence: CASSPTGIGNTEAFF. In nucleotides, the CDR3 is TGTGCCAGCTCACCTACTGGAATTGGGAACACTGAAGCTTTCTTT. Full variable domain (rest looked up from reference TRBV18 and TRBJ1-1): NAGVMQNPRHLVRRRGQEARLRCSPMKGHSHVYWYRQLPEEGLKFMVYLQKENIIDESGMPKERFSAEFPKEGPSILRIQQVVRGDSAAYFCASSPTGIGNTEAFFGQGTRLTVV.